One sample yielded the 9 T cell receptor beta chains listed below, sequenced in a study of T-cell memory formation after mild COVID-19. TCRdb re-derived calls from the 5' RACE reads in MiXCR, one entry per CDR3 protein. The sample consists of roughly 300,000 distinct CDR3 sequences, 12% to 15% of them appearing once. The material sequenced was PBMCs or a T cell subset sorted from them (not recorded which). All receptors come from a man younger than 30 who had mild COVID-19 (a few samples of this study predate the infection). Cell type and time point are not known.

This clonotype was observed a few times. The DNA of the CDR3 is TGTGCCTGGAGTAGGGGGATGAACACTGAAGCTTTCTTT. Translating it yields CAWSRGMNTEAFF. V is TRBV30 and J is TRBJ1-1; TRBD1 is a possible D gene (6 bases). V was shortened by 2 bases and J by 0 bases, with 7 bases between the two germline ends. CDR1 is GTSNPN and CDR2 is SVGIG in the germline V gene (reference sequence). The length of the CDR3 is 13 residues.

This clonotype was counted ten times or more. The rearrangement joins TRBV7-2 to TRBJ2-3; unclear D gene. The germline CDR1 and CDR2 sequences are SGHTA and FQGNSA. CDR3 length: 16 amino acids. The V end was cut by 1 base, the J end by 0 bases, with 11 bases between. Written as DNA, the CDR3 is TGTGCCAGCAGCTTAGATCGTCGGCCAAGCACAGATACGCAGTATTTT. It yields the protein CASSLDRRPSTDTQYF.

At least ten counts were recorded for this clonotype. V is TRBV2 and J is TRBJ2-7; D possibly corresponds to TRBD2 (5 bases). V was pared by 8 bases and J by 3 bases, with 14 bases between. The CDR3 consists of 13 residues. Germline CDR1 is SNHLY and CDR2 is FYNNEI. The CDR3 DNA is TGTGCCAGCGGAGTAGGCCGGGACTACGAGCAGTACGTC. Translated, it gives CASGVGRDYEQYV.

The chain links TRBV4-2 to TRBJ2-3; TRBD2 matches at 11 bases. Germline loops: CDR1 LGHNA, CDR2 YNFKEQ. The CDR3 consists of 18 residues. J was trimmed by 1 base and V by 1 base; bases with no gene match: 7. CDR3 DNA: TGTGCCAGCAGCCAAGGTATTAGCGGGGGGGCCGGCACAGATACGCAGTATTTT. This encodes CASSQGISGGAGTDTQYF.

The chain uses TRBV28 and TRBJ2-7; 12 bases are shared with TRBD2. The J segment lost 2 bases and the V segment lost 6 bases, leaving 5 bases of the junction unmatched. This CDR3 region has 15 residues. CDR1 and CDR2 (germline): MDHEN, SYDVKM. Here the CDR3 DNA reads TGTGCCAGCAGCCGCACTAGCGGGGGGACCTACGAGCAGTACGTC. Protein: CASSRTSGGTYEQYV.

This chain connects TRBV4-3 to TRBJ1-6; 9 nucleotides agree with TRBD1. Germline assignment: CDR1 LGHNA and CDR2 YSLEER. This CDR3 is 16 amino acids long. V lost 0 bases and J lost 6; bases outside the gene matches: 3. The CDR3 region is CASSQDGGQGNSPLHF. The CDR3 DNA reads TGCGCCAGCAGCCAAGATGGGGGACAGGGTAATTCACCCCTCCACTTT.

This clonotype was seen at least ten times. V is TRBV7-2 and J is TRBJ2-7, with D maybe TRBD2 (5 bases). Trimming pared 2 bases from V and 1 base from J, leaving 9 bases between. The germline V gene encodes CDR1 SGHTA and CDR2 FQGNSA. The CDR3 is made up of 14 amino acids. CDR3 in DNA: TGTGCCAGCAGCTTATTTGGCGGGTCCTACGAGCAGTACTTC. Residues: CASSLFGGSYEQYF.

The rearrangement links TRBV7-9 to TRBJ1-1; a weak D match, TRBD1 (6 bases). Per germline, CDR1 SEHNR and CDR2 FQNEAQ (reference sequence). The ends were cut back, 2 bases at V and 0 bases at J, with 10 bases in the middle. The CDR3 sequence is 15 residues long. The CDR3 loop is CASSLLRGLNTEAFF. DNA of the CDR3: TGTGCCAGCAGCTTACTCAGGGGCCTGAACACTGAAGCTTTCTTT. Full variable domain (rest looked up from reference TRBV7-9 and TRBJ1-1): DTGVSQNPRHKITKRGQNVTFRCDPISEHNRLYWYRQTLGQGPEFLTYFQNEAQLEKSRLLSDRFSAERPKGSFSTLEIQRTEQGDSAMYLCASSLLRGLNTEAFFGQGTRLTVV.

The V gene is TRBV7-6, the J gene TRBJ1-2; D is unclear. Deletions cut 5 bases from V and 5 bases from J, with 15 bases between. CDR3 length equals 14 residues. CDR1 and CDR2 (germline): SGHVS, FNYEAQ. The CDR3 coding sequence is TGTGCCAGCAGCCCGAGGACCAGCCAGTATGGCTACACCTTC. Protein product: CASSPRTSQYGYTF.